This T cell receptor (beta chain) was sequenced during a study of control samples from healthy donors and cancer patients. Germline loops: CDR1 SGHRS, CDR2 YFSETQ. There are 16 residues in the CDR3. The V segment lost 0 bases and the J segment 6 bases; nucleotides outside the gene matches: 6. TCRdb's table, derived via immunoSEQ multiplex PCR, lists solely in-frame clones and lacks some. The repertoire holds 150,000 to 200,000 clones, with around 91% as singletons. The sequence derives from a woman under 40 in good health. The sample comprised blood. The J gene is TRBJ2-3, the V gene TRBV5-1, with TRBD2 identical over 11 bases. The CDR3 region is CASSLATSGGGDTQYF. CDR3 sequence (DNA): TGCGCCAGCAGCTTGGCTACTAGCGGGGGTGGCGATACGCAGTATTTT.